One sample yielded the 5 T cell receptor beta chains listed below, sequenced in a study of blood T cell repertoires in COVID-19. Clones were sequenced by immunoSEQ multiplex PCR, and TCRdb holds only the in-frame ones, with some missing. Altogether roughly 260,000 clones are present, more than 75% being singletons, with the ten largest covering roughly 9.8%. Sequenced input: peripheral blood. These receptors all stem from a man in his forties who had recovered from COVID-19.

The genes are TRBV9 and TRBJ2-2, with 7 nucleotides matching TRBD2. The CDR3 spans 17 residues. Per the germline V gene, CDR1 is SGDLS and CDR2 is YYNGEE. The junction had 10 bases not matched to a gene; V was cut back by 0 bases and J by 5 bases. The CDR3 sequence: CASSVVVGGPLTGELFF. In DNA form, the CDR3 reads TGTGCCAGCAGCGTAGTGGTGGGAGGGCCGCTTACCGGGGAGCTGTTTTTT.

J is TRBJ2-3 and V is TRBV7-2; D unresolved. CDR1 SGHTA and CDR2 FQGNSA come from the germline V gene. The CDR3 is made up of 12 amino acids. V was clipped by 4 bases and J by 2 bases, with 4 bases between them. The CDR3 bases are TGTGCCAGCAGCTCACTCACAGATACGCAGTATTTT. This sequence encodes CASSSLTDTQYF.

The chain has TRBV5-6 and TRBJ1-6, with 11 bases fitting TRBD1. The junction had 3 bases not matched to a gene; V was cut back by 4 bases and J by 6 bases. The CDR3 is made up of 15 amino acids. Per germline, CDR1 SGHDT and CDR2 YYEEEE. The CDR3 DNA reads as TGTGCCAGCAGCGGAGGACAGGGGGCTAATTCACCCCTCCACTTT. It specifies CASSGGQGANSPLHF.

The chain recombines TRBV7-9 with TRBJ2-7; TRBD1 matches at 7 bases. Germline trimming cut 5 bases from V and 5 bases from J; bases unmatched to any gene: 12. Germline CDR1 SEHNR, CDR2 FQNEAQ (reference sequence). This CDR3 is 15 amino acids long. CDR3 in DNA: TGTGCCAGCAGCCCCGGTACGACAGGGTTCCACGAGCAGTACTTC. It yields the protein CASSPGTTGFHEQYF.

CDR3 sequence: CASRRPSGDTGELFF. The CDR3, as DNA: TGTGCCAGCAGACGTCCTAGCGGGGACACCGGGGAGCTGTTTTTT. This chain links TRBV2 with TRBJ2-2; TRBD2 matches 9 bases. This CDR3 region has 15 residues. Germline values: CDR1 SNHLY, CDR2 FYNNEI. After removal of 6 bases from V and 3 bases from J, the junction contained 5 bases not matched to a gene.